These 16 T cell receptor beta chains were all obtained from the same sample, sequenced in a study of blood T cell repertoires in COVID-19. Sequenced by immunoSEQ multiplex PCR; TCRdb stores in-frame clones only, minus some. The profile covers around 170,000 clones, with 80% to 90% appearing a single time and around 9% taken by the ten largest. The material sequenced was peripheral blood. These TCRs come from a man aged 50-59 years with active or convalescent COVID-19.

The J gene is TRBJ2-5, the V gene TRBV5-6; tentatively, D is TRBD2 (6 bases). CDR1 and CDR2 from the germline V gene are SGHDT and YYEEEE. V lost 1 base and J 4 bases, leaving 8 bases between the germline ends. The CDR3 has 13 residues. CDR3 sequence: CASSLQGGETQYF. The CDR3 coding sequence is TGTGCCAGCAGCTTGCAGGGAGGAGAGACCCAGTACTTC.

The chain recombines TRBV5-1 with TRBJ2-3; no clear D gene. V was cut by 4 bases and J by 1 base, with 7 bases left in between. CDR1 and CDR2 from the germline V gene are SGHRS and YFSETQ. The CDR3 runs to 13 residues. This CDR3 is CASSPEGTDTQYF. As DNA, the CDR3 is TGCGCCAGCAGCCCCGAGGGCACAGATACGCAGTATTTT.

The CDR3 nucleotides are TGTGCCAGCTCATCGGACAGAGACTATAGCAATCAGCCCCAGCATTTT. It codes for CASSSDRDYSNQPQHF. This sequence joins TRBV18 and TRBJ1-5, with D possibly TRBD1 on 6 matching bases. Germline V lookup: CDR1 KGHSH, CDR2 LQKENI. This CDR3 has 16 amino acids. Trimming removed 5 bases at V and 0 bases at J, with 14 bases between.

The CDR3 protein is CASSQLSTSGGSLPYEQYF. The CDR3 coding sequence is TGCGCCAGCAGCCAGCTCTCGACTAGCGGGGGGTCCCTCCCCTACGAGCAGTACTTC. The chain employs TRBV4-3 and TRBJ2-7; TRBD2 matches at 13 bases. Per the germline V gene, CDR1 is LGHNA and CDR2 is YSLEER. Unmatched junction bases numbered 13, after V lost 3 bases and J lost 2 bases. The CDR3 covers 19 residues.

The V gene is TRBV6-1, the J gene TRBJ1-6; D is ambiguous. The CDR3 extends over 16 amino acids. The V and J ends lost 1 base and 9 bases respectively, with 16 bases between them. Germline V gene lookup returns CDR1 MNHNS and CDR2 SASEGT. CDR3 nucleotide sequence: TGTGCCAGCAGTGAAGTAGGCAGGCCCTCGCGTTCACCCCTCCACTTT. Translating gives CASSEVGRPSRSPLHF.

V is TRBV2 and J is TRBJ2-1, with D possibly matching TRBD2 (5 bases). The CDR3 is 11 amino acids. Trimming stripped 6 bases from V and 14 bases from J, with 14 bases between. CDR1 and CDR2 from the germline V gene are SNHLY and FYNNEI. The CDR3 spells CASSRLPREFF. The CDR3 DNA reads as TGTGCCAGCAGCCGACTACCCCGGGAGTTCTTC.

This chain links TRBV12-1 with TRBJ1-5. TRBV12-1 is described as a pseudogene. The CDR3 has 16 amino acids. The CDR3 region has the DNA TGTGCCAGCAGCTTTGCGATGAATAGAAGCAATCAGCCCCAGCATTTT. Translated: CASSFAMNRSNQPQHF.

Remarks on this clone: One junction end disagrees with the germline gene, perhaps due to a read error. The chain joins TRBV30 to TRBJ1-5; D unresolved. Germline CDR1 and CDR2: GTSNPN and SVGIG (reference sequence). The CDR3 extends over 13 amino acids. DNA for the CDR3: TGTGCCTGGAGTGTACAGTCCAATCAGTCCCAGCATTTT. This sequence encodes CAWSVQSNQSQHF.

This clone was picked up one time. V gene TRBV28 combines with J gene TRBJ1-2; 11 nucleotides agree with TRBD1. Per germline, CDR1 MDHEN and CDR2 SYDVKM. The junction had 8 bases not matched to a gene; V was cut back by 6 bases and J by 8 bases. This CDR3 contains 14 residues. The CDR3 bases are TGTGCCAGCAGCTCGGACAGGGGGCTAAGCGGCTACACCTTC. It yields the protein CASSSDRGLSGYTF.

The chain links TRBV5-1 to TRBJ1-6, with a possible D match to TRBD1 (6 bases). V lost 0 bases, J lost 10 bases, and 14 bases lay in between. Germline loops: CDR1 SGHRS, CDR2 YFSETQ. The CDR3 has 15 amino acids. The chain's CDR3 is CASSLDGRGGSPLHF. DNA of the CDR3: TGCGCCAGCAGCTTGGACGGCAGGGGAGGGTCACCCCTCCACTTT.

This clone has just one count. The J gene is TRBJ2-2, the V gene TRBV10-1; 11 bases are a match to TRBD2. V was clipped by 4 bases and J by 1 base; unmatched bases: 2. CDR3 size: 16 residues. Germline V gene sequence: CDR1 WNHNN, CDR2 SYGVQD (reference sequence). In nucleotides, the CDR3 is TGCGCCAGCAGTGCCGGACTAGCGGGGAACACCGGGGAGCTGTTTTTT. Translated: CASSAGLAGNTGELFF.

CDR3 DNA: TGTGCCAGCAGGGTAGCGGGAACAGATACGCAGTATTTT. Residues: CASRVAGTDTQYF. The chain couples TRBV27 to TRBJ2-3; 8 bases fit TRBD2. V shed 6 bases, J shed 3 bases, and the junction held 2 bases outside the gene matches. In germline, CDR1 is MNHEY, CDR2 SMNVEV (reference sequence). The CDR3 length is 13 residues.

The CDR3 is CASRETVSYEQYF. CDR3 coding DNA: TGTGCCAGCAGAGAGACAGTCTCCTACGAGCAGTACTTC. The V gene is TRBV12-3 or TRBV12-4, the J gene TRBJ2-7; tentative D call: TRBD1 (5 bases). The V end was cut by 6 bases, the J end by 0 bases, with 9 bases between. The length of the CDR3 is 13 residues.

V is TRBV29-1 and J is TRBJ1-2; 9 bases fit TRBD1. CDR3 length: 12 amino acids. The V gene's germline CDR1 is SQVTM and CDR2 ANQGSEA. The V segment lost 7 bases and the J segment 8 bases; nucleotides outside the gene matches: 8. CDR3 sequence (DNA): TGCAGCGATCGGGACAGGGAGGTGGGCTACACCTTC. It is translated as CSDRDREVGYTF.

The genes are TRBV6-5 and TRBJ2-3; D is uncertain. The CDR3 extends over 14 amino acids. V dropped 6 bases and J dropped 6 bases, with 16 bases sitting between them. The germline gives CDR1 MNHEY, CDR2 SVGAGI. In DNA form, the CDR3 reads TGTGCCAGCAGCAAGACATCCATTACCGATACGCAGTATTTT. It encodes CASSKTSITDTQYF.

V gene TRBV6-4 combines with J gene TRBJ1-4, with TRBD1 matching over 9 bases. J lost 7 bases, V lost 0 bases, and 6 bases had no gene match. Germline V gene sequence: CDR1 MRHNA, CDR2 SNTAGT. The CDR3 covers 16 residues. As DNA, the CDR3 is TGTGCCAGCAGTGACTCCTTCGGGACAGGGAGTGAAAAACTGTTTTTT. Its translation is CASSDSFGTGSEKLFF.